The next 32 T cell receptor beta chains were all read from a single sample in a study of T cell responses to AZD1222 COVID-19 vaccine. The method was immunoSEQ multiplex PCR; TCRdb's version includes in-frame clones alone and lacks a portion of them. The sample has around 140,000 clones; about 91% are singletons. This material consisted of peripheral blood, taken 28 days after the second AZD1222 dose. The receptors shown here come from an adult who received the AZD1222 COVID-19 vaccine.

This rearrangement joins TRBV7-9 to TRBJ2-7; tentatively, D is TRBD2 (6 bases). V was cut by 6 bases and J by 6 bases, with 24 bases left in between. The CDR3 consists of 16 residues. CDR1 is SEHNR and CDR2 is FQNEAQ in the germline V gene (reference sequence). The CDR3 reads CASSQTGFGGVGEQYF. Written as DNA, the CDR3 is TGTGCCAGCAGTCAGACGGGTTTCGGAGGGGTGGGCGAGCAGTACTTC. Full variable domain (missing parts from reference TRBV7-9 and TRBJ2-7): DTGVSQNPRHKITKRGQNVTFRCDPISEHNRLYWYRQTLGQGPEFLTYFQNEAQLEKSRLLSDRFSAERPKGSFSTLEIQRTEQGDSAMYLCASSQTGFGGVGEQYFGPGTRLTVT.

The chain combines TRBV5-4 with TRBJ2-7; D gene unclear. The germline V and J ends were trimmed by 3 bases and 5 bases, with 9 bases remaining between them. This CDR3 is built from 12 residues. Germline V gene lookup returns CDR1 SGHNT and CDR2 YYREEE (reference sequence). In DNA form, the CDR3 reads TGTGCCAGCAGCTGGTACCGGAACGAGCAGTACTTC. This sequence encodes CASSWYRNEQYF. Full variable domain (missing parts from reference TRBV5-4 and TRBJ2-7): ETGVTQSPTHLIKTRGQQVTLRCSSQSGHNTVSWYQQALGQGPQFIFQYYREEENGRGNFPPRFSGLQFPNYSSELNVNALELDDSALYLCASSWYRNEQYFGPGTRLTVT.

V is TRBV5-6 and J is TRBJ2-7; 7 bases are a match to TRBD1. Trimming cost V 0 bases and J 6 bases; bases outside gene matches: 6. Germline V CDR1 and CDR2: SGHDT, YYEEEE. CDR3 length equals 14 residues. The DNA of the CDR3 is TGTGCCAGCAGCTTGGGAGGGGGCCCTTTCGAGCAGTACTTC. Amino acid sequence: CASSLGGGPFEQYF. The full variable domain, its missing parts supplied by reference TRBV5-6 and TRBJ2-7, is DAGVTQSPTHLIKTRGQQVTLRCSPKSGHDTVSWYQQALGQGPQFIFQYYEEEERQRGNFPDRFSGHQFPNYSSELNVNALLLGDSALYLCASSLGGGPFEQYFGPGTRLTVT.

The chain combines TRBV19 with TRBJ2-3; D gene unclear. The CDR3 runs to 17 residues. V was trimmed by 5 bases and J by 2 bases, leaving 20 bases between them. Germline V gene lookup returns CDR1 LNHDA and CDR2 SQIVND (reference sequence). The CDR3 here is CASSWFRAAPNTDTQYF. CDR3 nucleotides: TGTGCCAGTAGTTGGTTTCGGGCAGCCCCTAACACAGATACGCAGTATTTT. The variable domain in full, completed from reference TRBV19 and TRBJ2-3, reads DGGITQSPKYLFRKEGQNVTLSCEQNLNHDAMYWYRQDPGQGLRLIYYSQIVNDFQKGDIAEGYSVSREKKESFPLTVTSAQKNPTAFYLCASSWFRAAPNTDTQYFGPGTRLTVL.

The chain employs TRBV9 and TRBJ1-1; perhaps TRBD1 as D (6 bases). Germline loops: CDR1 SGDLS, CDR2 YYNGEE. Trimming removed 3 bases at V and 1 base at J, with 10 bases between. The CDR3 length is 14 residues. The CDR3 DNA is TGTGCCAGCAGCGCAGGGGTGGCGAACACTGAAGCTTTCTTT. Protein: CASSAGVANTEAFF.

The CDR3 spells CASSSSDGNYGYTF. The CDR3 coding sequence is TGTGCCAGCAGCTCCTCGGACGGTAACTATGGCTACACCTTC. The chain has TRBV9 and TRBJ1-2, with D hard to call. There are 14 residues in the CDR3. Germline CDR1 reads SGDLS; CDR2 reads YYNGEE. V lost 4 bases and J lost 1, with 11 bases in between.

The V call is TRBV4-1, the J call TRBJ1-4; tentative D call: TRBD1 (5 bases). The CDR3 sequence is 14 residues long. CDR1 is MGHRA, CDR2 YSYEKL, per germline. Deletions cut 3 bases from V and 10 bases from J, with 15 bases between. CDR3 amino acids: CASSHPRSGRKLFF. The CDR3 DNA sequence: TGCGCCAGCAGCCACCCCAGGTCGGGACGAAAACTGTTTTTT.

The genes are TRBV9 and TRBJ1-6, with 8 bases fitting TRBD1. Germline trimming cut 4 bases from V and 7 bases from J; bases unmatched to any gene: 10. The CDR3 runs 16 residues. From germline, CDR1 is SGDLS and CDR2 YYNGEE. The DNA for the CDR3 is TGTGCCAGCAGCAACGGACAGGGCTGGGAAAATTCACCCCTCCACTTT. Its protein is CASSNGQGWENSPLHF.

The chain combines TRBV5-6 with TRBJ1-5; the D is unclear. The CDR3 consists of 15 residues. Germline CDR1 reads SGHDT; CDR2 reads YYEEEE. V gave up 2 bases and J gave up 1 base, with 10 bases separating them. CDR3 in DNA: TGTGCCAGCAGCTTATGGCAGATCAGCAATCAGCCCCAGCATTTT. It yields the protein CASSLWQISNQPQHF.

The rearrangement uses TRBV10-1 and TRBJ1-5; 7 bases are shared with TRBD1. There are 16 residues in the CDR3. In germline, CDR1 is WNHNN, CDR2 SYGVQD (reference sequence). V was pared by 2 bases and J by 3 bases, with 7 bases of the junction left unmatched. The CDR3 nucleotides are TGCGCCAGCAGTGAGGGGGGGACAGAATTCAATCAGCCCCAGCATTTT. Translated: CASSEGGTEFNQPQHF.

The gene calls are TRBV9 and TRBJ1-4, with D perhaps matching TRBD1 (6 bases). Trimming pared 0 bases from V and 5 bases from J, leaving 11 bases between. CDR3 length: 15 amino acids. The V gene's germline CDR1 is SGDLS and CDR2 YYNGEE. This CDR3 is CASSVGGQVNEKLFF. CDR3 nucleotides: TGTGCCAGCAGCGTAGGGGGGCAGGTGAATGAAAAACTGTTTTTT. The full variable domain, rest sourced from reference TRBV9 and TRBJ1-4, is DSGVTQTPKHLITATGQRVTLRCSPRSGDLSVYWYQQSLDQGLQFLIQYYNGEERAKGNILERFSAQQFPDLHSELNLSSLELGDSALYFCASSVGGQVNEKLFFGSGTQLSVL.

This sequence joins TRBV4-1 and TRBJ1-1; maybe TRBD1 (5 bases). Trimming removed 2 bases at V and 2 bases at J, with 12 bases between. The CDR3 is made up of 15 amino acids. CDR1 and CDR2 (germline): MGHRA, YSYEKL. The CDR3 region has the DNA TGCGCCAGCAGCCAAACCCCGACAGCCAACACTGAAGCTTTCTTT. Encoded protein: CASSQTPTANTEAFF.

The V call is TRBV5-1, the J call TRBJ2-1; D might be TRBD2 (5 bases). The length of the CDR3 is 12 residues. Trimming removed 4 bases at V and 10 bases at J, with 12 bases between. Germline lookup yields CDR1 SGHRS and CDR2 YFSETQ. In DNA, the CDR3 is TGCGCCAGCAGCCCCACCGGGATAGAGCAGTTCTTC. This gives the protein CASSPTGIEQFF. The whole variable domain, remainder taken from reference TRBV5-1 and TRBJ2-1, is KAGVTQTPRYLIKTRGQQVTLSCSPISGHRSVSWYQQTPGQGLQFLFEYFSETQRNKGNFPGRFSGRQFSNSRSEMNVSTLELGDSALYLCASSPTGIEQFFGPGTRLTVL.

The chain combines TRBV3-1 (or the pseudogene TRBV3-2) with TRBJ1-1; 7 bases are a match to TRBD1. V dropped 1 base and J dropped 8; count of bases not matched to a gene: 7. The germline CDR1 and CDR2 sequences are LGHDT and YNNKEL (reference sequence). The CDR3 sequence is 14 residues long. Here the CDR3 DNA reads TGTGCCAGCAGCCAAGGGGACAGCCGACGGGAAGCTTTCTTT. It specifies CASSQGDSRREAFF.

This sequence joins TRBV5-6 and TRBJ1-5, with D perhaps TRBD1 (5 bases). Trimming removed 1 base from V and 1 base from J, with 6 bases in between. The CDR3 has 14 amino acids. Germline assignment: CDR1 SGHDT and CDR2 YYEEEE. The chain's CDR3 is CASSLRGSNQPQHF. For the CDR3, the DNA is TGTGCCAGCAGCTTGCGGGGGAGCAATCAGCCCCAGCATTTT.

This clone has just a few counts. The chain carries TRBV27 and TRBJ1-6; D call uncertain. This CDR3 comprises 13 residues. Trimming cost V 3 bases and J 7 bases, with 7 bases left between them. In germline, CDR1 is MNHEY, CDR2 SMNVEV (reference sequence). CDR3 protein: CASSFWRNSPLHF. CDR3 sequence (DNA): TGTGCCAGCAGTTTTTGGAGAAATTCACCCCTCCACTTT.

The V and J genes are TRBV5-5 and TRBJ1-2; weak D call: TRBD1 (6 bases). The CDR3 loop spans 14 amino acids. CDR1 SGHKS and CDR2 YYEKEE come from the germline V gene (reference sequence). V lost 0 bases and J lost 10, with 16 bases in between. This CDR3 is CASSLGGTFEDYTF. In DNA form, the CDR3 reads TGTGCCAGCAGCTTGGGAGGGACATTTGAGGACTACACCTTC.

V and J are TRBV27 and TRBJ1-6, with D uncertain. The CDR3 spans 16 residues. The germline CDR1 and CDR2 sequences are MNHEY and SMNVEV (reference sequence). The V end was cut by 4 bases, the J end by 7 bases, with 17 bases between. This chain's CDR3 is CASSWYPTRSNSPLHF. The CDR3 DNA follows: TGTGCCAGCAGTTGGTATCCGACTCGTTCGAATTCACCCCTCCACTTT.

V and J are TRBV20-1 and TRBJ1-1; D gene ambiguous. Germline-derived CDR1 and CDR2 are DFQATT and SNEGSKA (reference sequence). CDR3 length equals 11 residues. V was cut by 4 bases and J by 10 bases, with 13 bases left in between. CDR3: CSATSRPRAFF. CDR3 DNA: TGCAGTGCTACTTCCCGGCCGAGAGCTTTCTTT.

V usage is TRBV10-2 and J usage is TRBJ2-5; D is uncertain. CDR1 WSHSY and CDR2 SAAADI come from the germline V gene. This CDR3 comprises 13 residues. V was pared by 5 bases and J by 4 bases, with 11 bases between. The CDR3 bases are TGCGCCAGCAGTCAGACAATCCGAGAGACCCAGTACTTC. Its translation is CASSQTIRETQYF.

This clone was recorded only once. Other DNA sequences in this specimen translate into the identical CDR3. The CDR3 DNA sequence: TGCGCCAGCAGCTTGGACCGCTATGGCTACACCTTC. Encoded protein: CASSLDRYGYTF. The V call is TRBV5-1, the J call TRBJ1-2, with D uncertain. V lost 0 bases and J lost 4, with 4 bases in between. Looked up from germline, CDR1 is SGHRS and CDR2 is YFSETQ. The CDR3 covers 12 residues.

This CDR3 reads CASSRNTGAETQYF. In DNA form, the CDR3 reads TGTGCCAGCAGCCGAAACACAGGGGCGGAGACCCAGTACTTC. The chain links TRBV3-1 (or the pseudogene TRBV3-2) to TRBJ2-5; 7 positions match TRBD1. Germline CDR1 reads LGHDT; CDR2 reads YNNKEL (reference sequence). There are 14 residues in the CDR3. The junction had 7 bases not matched to a gene; V was cut back by 4 bases and J by 5 bases.

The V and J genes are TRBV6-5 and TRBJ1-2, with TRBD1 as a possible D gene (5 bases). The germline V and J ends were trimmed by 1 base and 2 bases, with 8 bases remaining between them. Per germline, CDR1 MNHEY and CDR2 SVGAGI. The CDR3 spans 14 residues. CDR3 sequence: CASSYWSGNYGYTF. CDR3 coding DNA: TGTGCCAGCAGTTACTGGTCAGGGAACTATGGCTACACCTTC.

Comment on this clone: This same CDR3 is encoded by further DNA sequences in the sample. CDR3 nucleotides: TGTGCCAGCTCACCACGGAACGTAAAATTTGGGTACTTC. It translates to CASSPRNVKFGYF. V is TRBV18 and J is TRBJ2-4, with no clear D. V was trimmed by 1 base and J by 15 bases, leaving 16 bases between them. This CDR3 is built from 13 residues. Germline V CDR1 and CDR2: KGHSH, LQKENI.

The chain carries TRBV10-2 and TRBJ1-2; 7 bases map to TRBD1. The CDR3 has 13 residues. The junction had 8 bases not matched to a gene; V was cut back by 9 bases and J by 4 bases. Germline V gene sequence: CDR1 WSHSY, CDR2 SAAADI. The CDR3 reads CASVDRVGYGYTF. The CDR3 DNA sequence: TGCGCCAGTGTAGACAGGGTTGGCTATGGCTACACCTTC.

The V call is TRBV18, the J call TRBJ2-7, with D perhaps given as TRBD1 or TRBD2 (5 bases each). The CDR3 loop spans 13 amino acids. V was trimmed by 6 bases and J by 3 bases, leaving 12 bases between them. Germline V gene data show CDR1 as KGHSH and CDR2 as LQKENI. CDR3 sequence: CASSYGTNYEQYF. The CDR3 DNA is TGTGCCAGCTCTTACGGGACCAACTACGAGCAGTACTTC.

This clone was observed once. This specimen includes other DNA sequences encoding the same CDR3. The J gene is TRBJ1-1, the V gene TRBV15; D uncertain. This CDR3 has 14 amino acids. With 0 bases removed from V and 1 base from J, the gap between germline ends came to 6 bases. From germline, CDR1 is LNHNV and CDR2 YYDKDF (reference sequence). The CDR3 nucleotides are TGTGCCACCAGCAGAGATCGGGGGAACACTGAAGCTTTCTTT. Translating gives CATSRDRGNTEAFF.

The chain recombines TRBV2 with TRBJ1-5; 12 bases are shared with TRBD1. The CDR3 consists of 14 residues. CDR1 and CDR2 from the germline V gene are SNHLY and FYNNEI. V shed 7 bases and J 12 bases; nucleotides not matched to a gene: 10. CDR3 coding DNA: TGTGCCAGCACCCGGGACAGGGGGCCTGAGCTCCAGCATTTT. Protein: CASTRDRGPELQHF.

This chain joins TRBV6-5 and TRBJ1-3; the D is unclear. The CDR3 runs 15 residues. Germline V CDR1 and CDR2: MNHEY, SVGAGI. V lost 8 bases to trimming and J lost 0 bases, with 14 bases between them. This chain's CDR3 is CASAGGLGSGNTIYF. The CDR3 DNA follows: TGTGCCAGCGCGGGAGGGTTGGGCTCTGGAAACACCATATATTTT.

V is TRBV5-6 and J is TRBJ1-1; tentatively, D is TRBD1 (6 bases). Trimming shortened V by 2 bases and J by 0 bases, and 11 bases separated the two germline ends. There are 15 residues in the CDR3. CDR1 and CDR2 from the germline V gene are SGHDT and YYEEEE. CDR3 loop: CASSFQGHMNTEAFF. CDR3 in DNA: TGTGCCAGCAGCTTCCAGGGACATATGAACACTGAAGCTTTCTTT.

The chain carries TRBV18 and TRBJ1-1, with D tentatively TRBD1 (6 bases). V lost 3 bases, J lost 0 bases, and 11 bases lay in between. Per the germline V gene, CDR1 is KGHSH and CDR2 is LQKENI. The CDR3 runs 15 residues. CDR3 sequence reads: CASSPNRDMNTEAFF. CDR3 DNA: TGTGCCAGCTCACCGAACAGGGACATGAACACTGAAGCTTTCTTT.

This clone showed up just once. CDR3 nucleotides: TGTGCCAGCAGTTTAAGAGGGGTCACTGAAGCTTTCTTT. Translating gives CASSLRGVTEAFF. The chain carries TRBV12-3 or TRBV12-4 and TRBJ1-1; tentatively, D is TRBD1 (5 bases). The CDR3 runs to 13 residues. Between the trimmed V and J ends, which lost 2 bases and 4 bases, there was a span of 8 bases.